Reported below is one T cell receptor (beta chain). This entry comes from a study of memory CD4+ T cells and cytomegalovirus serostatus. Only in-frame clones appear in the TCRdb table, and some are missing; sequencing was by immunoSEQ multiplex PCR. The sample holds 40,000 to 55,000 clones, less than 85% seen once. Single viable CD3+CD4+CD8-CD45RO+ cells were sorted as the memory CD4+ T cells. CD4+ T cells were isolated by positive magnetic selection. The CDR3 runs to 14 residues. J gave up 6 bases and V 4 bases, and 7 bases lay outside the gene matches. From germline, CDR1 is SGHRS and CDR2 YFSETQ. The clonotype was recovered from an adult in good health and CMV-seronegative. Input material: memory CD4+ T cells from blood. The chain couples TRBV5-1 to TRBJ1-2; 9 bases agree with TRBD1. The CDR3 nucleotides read TGCGCCAGCAGCGCTGTTGACAGGGGGAATGGCTACACCTTC. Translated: CASSAVDRGNGYTF.